Below, 12 T cell receptor beta chains from the same sample are listed, as sequenced in a study of T cell responses to AZD1222 COVID-19 vaccine. Clones were sequenced by immunoSEQ multiplex PCR, and TCRdb holds only the in-frame ones, with some missing. Of 150,000 to 200,000 clones in the sample, about 90% are singletons; the top ten hold about 2.1%. Material: peripheral blood, obtained 28 days after the second AZD1222 dose. The receptors were gathered from an adult who received the AZD1222 COVID-19 vaccine.

The chain employs TRBV7-3 and TRBJ2-2; 9 positions agree with TRBD2. CDR3 size: 15 residues. CDR1 SGHTA and CDR2 FQGTGA come from the germline V gene. Trimming removed 2 bases from V and 3 bases from J; junction bases left unmatched: 1. CDR3 region: CASSLLAGDTGELFF. For the CDR3, the DNA is TGTGCCAGCAGCTTATTAGCGGGGGACACCGGGGAGCTGTTTTTT.

The J gene is TRBJ2-2, the V gene TRBV7-9; 9 bases line up with TRBD2. V dropped 1 base and J dropped 4; count of bases not matched to a gene: 13. The CDR3 runs to 19 residues. The V gene's germline CDR1 is SEHNR and CDR2 FQNEAQ (reference sequence). Here the CDR3 reads CASSLGWGSGRRGTGELFF. The CDR3 coding sequence is TGTGCCAGCAGCTTAGGATGGGGTAGCGGGAGAAGAGGCACCGGGGAGCTGTTTTTT.

The chain links TRBV5-4 to TRBJ2-7; D might be TRBD1 or TRBD2, each matching 5 bases. Between the trimmed V and J ends, which lost 3 bases and 0 bases, there was a span of 7 bases. The CDR3 spans 13 residues. Germline V gives CDR1 SGHNT, CDR2 YYREEE (reference sequence). Written as DNA, the CDR3 is TGTGCCAGCAGCTCCGGGGCCTCCTACGAGCAGTACTTC. It yields the protein CASSSGASYEQYF. Complete variable domain (other parts from reference TRBV5-4 and TRBJ2-7): ETGVTQSPTHLIKTRGQQVTLRCSSQSGHNTVSWYQQALGQGPQFIFQYYREEENGRGNFPPRFSGLQFPNYSSELNVNALELDDSALYLCASSSGASYEQYFGPGTRLTVT.

This chain uses TRBV11-1 with TRBJ1-6; 8 bases are a match to TRBD1. CDR1 is SGHAT, CDR2 FQDESV, per germline (reference sequence). After removal of 5 bases from V and 6 bases from J, the junction contained 9 bases not matched to a gene. The length of the CDR3 is 16 residues. CDR3 in amino acids: CASSMRTGYRNSPLHF. The DNA for the CDR3 is TGTGCCAGCAGCATGAGGACAGGGTACCGTAATTCACCCCTCCACTTT.

This clone was picked up one time. CDR3 residues: CASSHPVGQPNTGELFF. The CDR3 DNA reads TGTGCCAGCAGCCACCCCGTCGGGCAGCCAAACACCGGGGAGCTGTTTTTT. V and J are TRBV11-2 and TRBJ2-2; D is unclear. The germline V gene encodes CDR1 SGHAT and CDR2 FQNNGV. CDR3 length: 17 residues. V dropped 5 bases and J dropped 2 bases, with 18 bases sitting between them.

The chain is built from TRBV29-1 and TRBJ1-4; a weak D match, TRBD1 (6 bases). Germline V gene data show CDR1 as SQVTM and CDR2 as ANQGSEA. This CDR3 has 12 amino acids. The V gene lost 5 bases and the J gene lost 8 bases, with 12 bases spanning the gap. The CDR3 DNA is TGCAGCGTTCGGGGGCTAGGCGAAAAACTGTTTTTT. Its translation is CSVRGLGEKLFF.

The chain has TRBV11-2 and TRBJ2-1, with TRBD2 identical over 13 bases. The germline V gene encodes CDR1 SGHAT and CDR2 FQNNGV. The CDR3 is made up of 18 amino acids. V shed 1 base, J shed 9 bases, and the junction held 12 bases outside the gene matches. The DNA of the CDR3 is TGTGCCAGCAGCTTAGGAGCCAAGACTAGCGGGAGGACGGGTGAGCAGTTCTTC. This gives the protein CASSLGAKTSGRTGEQFF.

V is TRBV5-1 and J is TRBJ2-7, with D tentatively TRBD1 or TRBD2 (6 bases each). Looked up from germline, CDR1 is SGHRS and CDR2 is YFSETQ. The CDR3 runs to 15 residues. Trimming left V 1 base short and J 3 bases short, with 14 bases between. This CDR3 reads CASSLHEGGVYEQYF. DNA of the CDR3: TGCGCCAGCAGCTTGCACGAGGGGGGAGTCTACGAGCAGTACTTC.

In this sample, this clone turned up once. The chain combines TRBV18 with TRBJ1-4, with 7 nucleotides matching TRBD1. Germline trimming cut 5 bases from V and 2 bases from J; bases unmatched to any gene: 14. Germline V gives CDR1 KGHSH, CDR2 LQKENI. The CDR3 consists of 18 residues. The CDR3 DNA reads TGTGCCAGCTCAGCTTCCAATCGACAGGGTAGGACTAATGAAAAACTGTTTTTT. Encoded protein: CASSASNRQGRTNEKLFF.

CDR3 nucleotide sequence: TGTGCCAGCAGTCACGGACATAATGAAAAACTGTTTTTT. Translating it yields CASSHGHNEKLFF. This chain joins TRBV12-3 or TRBV12-4 and TRBJ1-4, with D tentatively TRBD1 (5 bases). The CDR3 extends over 13 amino acids. The V gene lost 5 bases and the J gene lost 4 bases, with 8 bases spanning the gap.

This chain joins TRBV2 and TRBJ1-2; 10 bases line up with TRBD1. Losses at the gene ends were 6 bases for V and 0 bases for J; bases not matched to a gene: 1. The CDR3 covers 14 residues. Per the germline V gene, CDR1 is SNHLY and CDR2 is FYNNEI. CDR3 in DNA: TGTGCCAGCAGCGGACAGGGGGCTAACTATGGCTACACCTTC. Encoded protein: CASSGQGANYGYTF.

V gene TRBV9 combines with J gene TRBJ1-6, with D hard to call. There are 15 residues in the CDR3. The V gene's germline CDR1 is SGDLS and CDR2 YYNGEE. The V end lost 7 bases, the J end lost 10 bases, and 21 bases lay between the germline ends. The CDR3 DNA follows: TGTGCCAGCGGAGAGGCCGACACGATTAGCTCACCCCTCCACTTT. Translating it yields CASGEADTISSPLHF.